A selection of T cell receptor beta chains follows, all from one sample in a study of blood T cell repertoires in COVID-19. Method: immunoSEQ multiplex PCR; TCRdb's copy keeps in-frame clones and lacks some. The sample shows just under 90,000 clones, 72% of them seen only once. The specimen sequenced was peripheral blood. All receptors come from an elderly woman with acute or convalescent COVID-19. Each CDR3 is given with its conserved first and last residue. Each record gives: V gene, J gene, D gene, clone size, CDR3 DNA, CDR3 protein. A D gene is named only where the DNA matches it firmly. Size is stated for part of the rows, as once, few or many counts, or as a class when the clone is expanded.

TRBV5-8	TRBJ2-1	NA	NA	TGTGCCAGCAGCTTTCTTTCCTGGGCAACCCCCAGAGATGAGCAGTTCTTC	CASSFLSWATPRDEQFF
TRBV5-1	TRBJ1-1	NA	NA	TGCGCCAGCAGCTCCGAAGGGGCGAACACTGAAGCTTTCTTT	CASSSEGANTEAFF
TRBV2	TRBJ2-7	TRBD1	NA	TGTGCCAGCGGGGGGGACAGGGGAAACGAGCAGTACTTC	CASGGDRGNEQYF
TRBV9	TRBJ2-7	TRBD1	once	TGTGCCAGCAGCGGCGACCGGGACAGATTGTACGAGCAGTACTTC	CASSGDRDRLYEQYF
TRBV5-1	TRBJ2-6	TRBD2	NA	TGCGCCAGCAGCCAGGGACTAGCGGGGGCTGGGGCCAACGTCCTGACTTTC	CASSQGLAGAGANVLTF
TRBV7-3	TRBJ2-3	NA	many	TGTGCCAGCAGCTCGGACTCTTATGATACGCAGTATTTT	CASSSDSYDTQYF
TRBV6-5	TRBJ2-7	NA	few	TGTGCCAGCAGTTTGGGCCAGGAGCAGTACTTC	CASSLGQEQYF
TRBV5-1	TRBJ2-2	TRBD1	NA	TGCGCCAGCGAGACAGGGTCGCGGGCCGGGGAGCTGTTTTTT	CASETGSRAGELFF
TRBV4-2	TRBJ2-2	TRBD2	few	TGTGCCAGCAGCTATAGCGGGAGCAACACCGGGGAGCTGTTTTTT	CASSYSGSNTGELFF
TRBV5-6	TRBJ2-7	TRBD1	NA	TGTGCCAGCAGCTCGGACAGGGCTTACGAGCAGTACTTC	CASSSDRAYEQYF
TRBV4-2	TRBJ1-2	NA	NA	TGTGCCAGCAGCCAAGAACCGACAGGTTTCAATTCCTATGGCTACACCTTC	CASSQEPTGFNSYGYTF
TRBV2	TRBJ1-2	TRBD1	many	TGTGCCAGCAGTCAACGGACAGGGTTTAGTGGCTACACCTTC	CASSQRTGFSGYTF
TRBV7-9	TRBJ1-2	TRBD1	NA	TGTGCCAGCAGCACCCAGGACAGGGGGGTCAACAACTATGGCTACACCTTC	CASSTQDRGVNNYGYTF
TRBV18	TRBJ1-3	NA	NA	TGTGCCAGCTCACCAACATCTGGAAACACCATATATTTT	CASSPTSGNTIYF
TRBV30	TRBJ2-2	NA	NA	TGTGCCTGGAGCGCCCACGGGTGGGGGGCGAACACCGGGGAGCTGTTTTTT	CAWSAHGWGANTGELFF
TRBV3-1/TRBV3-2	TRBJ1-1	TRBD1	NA	TGTGCCAGCAGCCAAGCCGGGACAGGTTACACTGAAGCTTTCTTT	CASSQAGTGYTEAFF
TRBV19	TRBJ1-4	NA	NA	TGTGCCAGTAGTTACGGACAGTCTAATGAAAAACTGTTTTTT	CASSYGQSNEKLFF
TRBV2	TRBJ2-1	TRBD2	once	TGTGCCAGCAGTACAGCGGGGGCCCTCAATGAGCAGTTCTTC	CASSTAGALNEQFF
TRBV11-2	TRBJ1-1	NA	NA	TGTGCCAGCAGCTTAGAGTTCGGTCGAAGAGGGACTGAAGCTTTCTTT	CASSLEFGRRGTEAFF
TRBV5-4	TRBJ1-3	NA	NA	TGTGCCAGCAGCTTGGACAGTGGAAACACCATATATTTT	CASSLDSGNTIYF
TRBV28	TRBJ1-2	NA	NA	TGTGCCAGCCCTCTTAACTATGGCTACACCTTC	CASPLNYGYTF
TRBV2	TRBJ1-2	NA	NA	TGTGCCAGCAAGGGGGTTGCCCCTTCTGGCTACACCTTC	CASKGVAPSGYTF